A selection of T cell receptor beta chains follows, all from one sample in a study of T and B cells in COVID-19 patients. TCRdb reanalysed the multiplex PCR reads using MiXCR and keeps one entry per CDR3 protein. Counted here are roughly 21,000 distinct CDR3 sequences, 25% to 35% occurring once; the ten biggest clones make up approximately 2%. Sequenced input: blood. Every receptor here comes from a human donor who had recovered from COVID-19. Both conserved end residues are part of each CDR3. Fields, in order: J gene, clone size, V gene, D gene, CDR3 protein, CDR3 DNA. The D gene is left open where the match is weak. Clone size, where shown, is once, few, many, or a class for clones that have expanded.

j_call: TRBJ2-5; clone_size: medium-sized; v_call: TRBV19; d_call: TRBD1; cdr3_aa: CASSLRQGRRTQYF; cdr3_nt: TGTGCCAGTAGTCTACGACAGGGTCGGCGGACCCAGTACTTC
j_call: TRBJ2-1; clone_size: -; v_call: TRBV27; d_call: TRBD2; cdr3_aa: CASSGLGLANNEQFF; cdr3_nt: TGTGCCAGCAGTGGACTGGGACTAGCGAACAATGAGCAGTTCTTC
j_call: TRBJ2-2; clone_size: -; v_call: TRBV6-2/TRBV6-3; d_call: TRBD1; cdr3_aa: CASSSPPGTGRTTRELFF; cdr3_nt: TGTGCCAGCAGTTCGCCTCCCGGGACAGGAAGGACCACCCGGGAGCTGTTTTTT
j_call: TRBJ2-5; clone_size: medium-sized; v_call: TRBV6-5; d_call: -; cdr3_aa: CASSYGVGRETQYF; cdr3_nt: TGTGCCAGCAGTTACGGGGTGGGTCGGGAGACCCAGTACTTC
j_call: TRBJ1-5; clone_size: -; v_call: TRBV10-3; d_call: TRBD1; cdr3_aa: CASSETGFNQPQHF; cdr3_nt: TGTGCCAGCAGTGAGACAGGGTTCAATCAGCCCCAGCATTTT
j_call: TRBJ1-2; clone_size: -; v_call: TRBV30; d_call: -; cdr3_aa: CAWRKLEGGYTF; cdr3_nt: TGTGCCTGGAGGAAGCTGGAAGGAGGCTACACCTTC
j_call: TRBJ2-7; clone_size: -; v_call: TRBV12-3/TRBV12-4; d_call: TRBD2; cdr3_aa: CASSGLGLSSYEQYF; cdr3_nt: TGTGCCAGCAGTGGACTAGGGCTGAGCTCCTACGAGCAGTACTTC
j_call: TRBJ2-3; clone_size: medium-sized; v_call: TRBV30; d_call: -; cdr3_aa: CAWSTGTDTQYF; cdr3_nt: TGTGCCTGGAGTACAGGGACAGATACGCAGTATTTT
j_call: TRBJ2-7; clone_size: -; v_call: TRBV30; d_call: -; cdr3_aa: CAWGLHSYEQYF; cdr3_nt: TGTGCCTGGGGGCTCCATTCCTACGAGCAGTACTTC
j_call: TRBJ2-3; clone_size: -; v_call: TRBV20-1; d_call: -; cdr3_aa: CSARDIQLGTDTQYF; cdr3_nt: TGCAGTGCTAGAGATATCCAGCTCGGCACAGATACGCAGTATTTT
j_call: TRBJ1-5; clone_size: -; v_call: TRBV28; d_call: -; cdr3_aa: CAGSWTDSNQPQHF; cdr3_nt: TGTGCCGGTAGCTGGACAGATAGCAATCAGCCCCAGCATTTT
j_call: TRBJ2-3; clone_size: large; v_call: TRBV5-4; d_call: -; cdr3_aa: CASRDLGDDTQYF; cdr3_nt: TGTGCCAGCAGGGACTTGGGAGATGATACGCAGTATTTT
j_call: TRBJ2-3; clone_size: medium-sized; v_call: TRBV6-6; d_call: TRBD1; cdr3_aa: CASSYSNRGLRADTQYF; cdr3_nt: TGTGCCAGCAGTTACTCGAACAGGGGGCTGAGGGCAGATACGCAGTATTTT
j_call: TRBJ1-6; clone_size: -; v_call: TRBV20-1; d_call: TRBD1; cdr3_aa: CSAQQGPNSPLHF; cdr3_nt: TGCAGTGCGCAACAGGGGCCAAATTCACCCCTCCACTTT
j_call: TRBJ1-3; clone_size: -; v_call: TRBV11-3; d_call: -; cdr3_aa: CASSLFAAGNTIYF; cdr3_nt: TGTGCCAGCAGCTTGTTTGCGGCTGGAAACACCATATATTTT
j_call: TRBJ2-5; clone_size: -; v_call: TRBV29-1; d_call: TRBD2; cdr3_aa: CSVPRGGGKETQYF; cdr3_nt: TGCAGCGTTCCCCGCGGGGGGGGCAAAGAGACCCAGTACTTC
j_call: TRBJ1-5; clone_size: -; v_call: TRBV19; d_call: TRBD1; cdr3_aa: CASRGSTGGYQPQHF; cdr3_nt: TGTGCCAGTAGAGGGTCAACAGGGGGCTATCAGCCCCAGCATTTT
j_call: TRBJ2-1; clone_size: -; v_call: TRBV11-3; d_call: TRBD2; cdr3_aa: CASSPRTSFHEQFF; cdr3_nt: TGTGCCAGCAGCCCCAGGACTAGTTTCCATGAGCAGTTCTTC
j_call: TRBJ1-3; clone_size: -; v_call: TRBV6-5; d_call: -; cdr3_aa: CASSYSTGLPSGNTIYF; cdr3_nt: TGTGCCAGCAGTTACTCGACTGGTCTGCCCTCTGGAAACACCATATATTTT
j_call: TRBJ2-1; clone_size: once; v_call: TRBV11-3; d_call: -; cdr3_aa: CASSSGAFGQFF; cdr3_nt: TGTGCCAGCAGCTCCGGGGCCTTTGGGCAGTTCTTC
j_call: TRBJ2-1; clone_size: medium-sized; v_call: TRBV11-3; d_call: TRBD2; cdr3_aa: CASSWVSGGGSEQFF; cdr3_nt: TGTGCCAGCAGCTGGGTTAGCGGGGGGGGTTCTGAGCAGTTCTTC
j_call: TRBJ1-2; clone_size: many; v_call: TRBV30; d_call: -; cdr3_aa: CAWSVDGTSYTF; cdr3_nt: TGTGCCTGGAGTGTAGACGGTACGAGCTACACCTTC
j_call: TRBJ2-3; clone_size: medium-sized; v_call: TRBV19; d_call: TRBD2; cdr3_aa: CASSTRTSRPDTQYF; cdr3_nt: TGTGCCAGTAGTACCAGGACTAGTCGGCCAGATACGCAGTATTTT
j_call: TRBJ2-1; clone_size: -; v_call: TRBV11-3; d_call: -; cdr3_aa: CASSLGLDSFSYNEQFF; cdr3_nt: TGTGCCAGCAGCTTAGGCCTGGACAGTTTCTCCTACAATGAGCAGTTCTTC
j_call: TRBJ2-3; clone_size: -; v_call: TRBV7-9; d_call: -; cdr3_aa: CASSLMGGGTDTQYF; cdr3_nt: TGTGCCAGCAGCTTAATGGGGGGCGGTACAGATACGCAGTATTTT
j_call: TRBJ2-3; clone_size: -; v_call: TRBV5-5; d_call: -; cdr3_aa: CATAGGWGGPTDTQYF; cdr3_nt: TGTGCCACCGCTGGCGGGTGGGGGGGCCCCACAGATACGCAGTATTTT
j_call: TRBJ1-2; clone_size: -; v_call: TRBV6-4; d_call: -; cdr3_aa: CARFYTRGGPYGYTF; cdr3_nt: TGTGCCCGCTTCTACACCCGTGGGGGTCCGTATGGCTACACCTTC
j_call: TRBJ1-6; clone_size: -; v_call: TRBV10-3; d_call: -; cdr3_aa: CAISDLSSYNSPLHF; cdr3_nt: TGTGCCATCAGTGACTTGAGCTCCTATAATTCACCCCTCCACTTT
j_call: TRBJ2-1; clone_size: -; v_call: TRBV12-3/TRBV12-4; d_call: TRBD2; cdr3_aa: CASSSSGHYNEQFF; cdr3_nt: TGTGCCAGCAGTTCTAGCGGCCACTACAATGAGCAGTTCTTC
j_call: TRBJ2-1; clone_size: -; v_call: TRBV20-1; d_call: -; cdr3_aa: CSARAANSYNEQFF; cdr3_nt: TGCAGTGCTCGAGCGGCAAACTCCTACAATGAGCAGTTCTTC
j_call: TRBJ1-2; clone_size: -; v_call: TRBV6-5; d_call: -; cdr3_aa: CASRPTTDGYTF; cdr3_nt: TGTGCCAGCAGGCCGACAACCGATGGCTACACCTTC
j_call: TRBJ2-7; clone_size: many; v_call: TRBV30; d_call: -; cdr3_aa: CAWSARGTVNREQYF; cdr3_nt: TGTGCCTGGAGTGCACGCGGTACCGTAAATAGGGAGCAGTACTTC
j_call: TRBJ1-6; clone_size: -; v_call: TRBV20-1; d_call: -; cdr3_aa: CSALRLDSPLHF; cdr3_nt: TGCAGTGCTTTGCGGTTGGATTCACCCCTCCACTTT
j_call: TRBJ1-5; clone_size: -; v_call: TRBV5-4; d_call: TRBD1; cdr3_aa: CASSSATGAQPQHF; cdr3_nt: TGTGCCAGCAGCTCGGCGACAGGGGCGCAGCCCCAGCATTTT
j_call: TRBJ2-5; clone_size: few; v_call: TRBV6-5; d_call: -; cdr3_aa: CASSYSRGGAFAETQYF; cdr3_nt: TGTGCCAGCAGTTACTCGAGAGGGGGGGCCTTTGCGGAGACCCAGTACTTC
j_call: TRBJ1-1; clone_size: -; v_call: TRBV19; d_call: TRBD1; cdr3_aa: CASSSRRGDSTEAFF; cdr3_nt: TGTGCCAGTAGTAGCCGCAGGGGGGATAGTACTGAAGCTTTCTTT
j_call: TRBJ1-1; clone_size: few; v_call: TRBV6-5; d_call: -; cdr3_aa: CASSYSAQHTEAFF; cdr3_nt: TGTGCCAGCAGTTACTCTGCCCAGCACACTGAAGCTTTCTTT
j_call: TRBJ1-2; clone_size: -; v_call: TRBV19; d_call: TRBD1; cdr3_aa: CASSGQGGKSYGYTF; cdr3_nt: TGTGCCAGTAGTGGTCAAGGGGGCAAGAGCTATGGCTACACCTTC
j_call: TRBJ2-2; clone_size: -; v_call: TRBV6-1; d_call: TRBD2; cdr3_aa: CATLEAGFAGELFF; cdr3_nt: TGTGCCACCTTGGAAGCGGGGTTCGCCGGGGAGCTGTTTTTT
j_call: TRBJ1-1; clone_size: few; v_call: TRBV6-5; d_call: -; cdr3_aa: CASSYFGRLNTEAFF; cdr3_nt: TGTGCCAGCAGTTACTTTGGGCGGCTGAACACTGAAGCTTTCTTT
j_call: TRBJ2-7; clone_size: -; v_call: TRBV12-3/TRBV12-4; d_call: -; cdr3_aa: CASSLSGSYEQYF; cdr3_nt: TGTGCCAGCAGTTTATCCGGCTCCTACGAGCAGTACTTC
j_call: TRBJ2-1; clone_size: few; v_call: TRBV20-1; d_call: -; cdr3_aa: CSARRGRGPYNEQFF; cdr3_nt: TGCAGTGCCCGAAGGGGGCGGGGGCCCTACAATGAGCAGTTCTTC
j_call: TRBJ1-4; clone_size: few; v_call: TRBV5-4; d_call: -; cdr3_aa: CASSLGGLEGEKLFF; cdr3_nt: TGTGCCAGCAGCTTGGGGGGCCTAGAGGGGGAAAAACTGTTTTTT
j_call: TRBJ2-6; clone_size: medium-sized; v_call: TRBV19; d_call: -; cdr3_aa: CASTSLGGANVLTF; cdr3_nt: TGTGCCAGTACCTCGTTGGGTGGGGCCAACGTCCTGACTTTC
j_call: TRBJ2-1; clone_size: medium-sized; v_call: TRBV6-5; d_call: TRBD2; cdr3_aa: CASSPRTSGGSTRRNEQFF; cdr3_nt: TGTGCCAGCAGTCCACGGACTAGCGGGGGCAGTACAAGGAGGAATGAGCAGTTCTTC
j_call: TRBJ2-7; clone_size: many; v_call: TRBV6-5; d_call: TRBD1; cdr3_aa: CASSPGGALGEQYF; cdr3_nt: TGTGCCAGCAGTCCAGGGGGCGCATTAGGCGAGCAGTACTTC
j_call: TRBJ2-7; clone_size: -; v_call: TRBV6-1; d_call: -; cdr3_aa: CASTPVTGTPYEQYF; cdr3_nt: TGTGCCAGCACCCCGGTGACAGGCACCCCCTACGAGCAGTACTTC
j_call: TRBJ2-3; clone_size: -; v_call: TRBV11-1; d_call: -; cdr3_aa: CASSLEPSTDTQYF; cdr3_nt: TGTGCCAGCAGCTTAGAACCTAGTACAGATACGCAGTATTTT
j_call: TRBJ1-5; clone_size: few; v_call: TRBV7-6; d_call: -; cdr3_aa: CASSSYNQPQHF; cdr3_nt: TGTGCCAGCAGCTCGTACAATCAGCCCCAGCATTTT
j_call: TRBJ1-4; clone_size: -; v_call: TRBV6-1; d_call: -; cdr3_aa: CASTLWTAATNEKLFF; cdr3_nt: TGTGCCAGCACCTTATGGACAGCTGCAACTAATGAAAAACTGTTTTTT
j_call: TRBJ1-2; clone_size: few; v_call: TRBV10-3; d_call: TRBD1; cdr3_aa: CAISESTPGTGYGYTF; cdr3_nt: TGTGCCATCAGTGAGTCGACTCCTGGGACAGGCTATGGCTACACCTTC
j_call: TRBJ2-7; clone_size: many; v_call: TRBV12-3/TRBV12-4; d_call: -; cdr3_aa: CASSFGPTEQYF; cdr3_nt: TGTGCCAGCAGTTTTGGCCCTACCGAGCAGTACTTC
j_call: TRBJ2-3; clone_size: many; v_call: TRBV6-1; d_call: TRBD1; cdr3_aa: CASSETTPGQGRTDTQYF; cdr3_nt: TGTGCCAGCAGCGAAACCACTCCGGGACAGGGGAGGACAGATACGCAGTATTTT
j_call: TRBJ2-3; clone_size: once; v_call: TRBV5-5; d_call: TRBD2; cdr3_aa: CASSKLAEITDTQYF; cdr3_nt: TGTGCCAGCAGCAAACTAGCGGAGATCACAGATACGCAGTATTTT
j_call: TRBJ2-7; clone_size: once; v_call: TRBV29-1; d_call: -; cdr3_aa: CSWGGGGLYEQYF; cdr3_nt: TGCAGCTGGGGTGGGGGGGGCCTCTACGAGCAGTACTTC
j_call: TRBJ1-6; clone_size: -; v_call: TRBV27; d_call: -; cdr3_aa: CASSSSLTGYNSPLHF; cdr3_nt: -